One sample yielded the 2 T cell receptor beta chains listed below, sequenced in a study of CD8+ T cells in alopecia areata. Reverse transcribed after extraction, RNA yielded cDNA as the sequencing template. Data came from immunoSEQ multiplex PCR; TCRdb stores just in-frame clones and leaves some out. The repertoire holds 60,000 to 85,000 clones, with 25% to 30% as singletons. Treatment given: oral pan-JAK inhibitor, 5-10 mg twice daily. The specimen was CD8+ T cells sorted from blood, collected at week 4, from a patient treated with tofacitinib. These receptors all stem from a human donor with alopecia areata.

The chain joins TRBV28 to TRBJ2-7; perhaps TRBD2 as D (6 bases). Deletions cut 4 bases from V and 9 bases from J, with 25 bases between. The germline V gene has CDR1 MDHEN and CDR2 SYDVKM. This CDR3 contains 16 residues. The CDR3 loop is CASSSRDRDRGSGQYF. The CDR3 DNA is TGTGCCAGCAGTTCGCGGGACCGGGATCGGGGCTCAGGGCAGTACTTC.

The chain employs TRBV14 and TRBJ2-7, with D possibly TRBD1 on 5 matching bases. The V end lost 4 bases, the J end lost 4 bases, and 14 bases lay between the germline ends. The germline V gene encodes CDR1 SGHDN and CDR2 FVKESK. This CDR3 comprises 14 residues. This CDR3 reads CASSPDNGAYEQYF. The DNA for the CDR3 is TGTGCCAGCAGCCCGGATAATGGGGCTTACGAGCAGTACTTC.